This T cell receptor beta chain stems from a study of T cells after yellow fever vaccination. Study in general: SMART-Seq v4 Ultra Low Input served to prepare low-cell-number fractions.

TCRdb passed the 5' RACE reads through MiXCR, listing each CDR3 protein once. This table has hundreds of thousands of distinct CDR3 sequences, about a sixth appearing once. A word on this clonotype: The antigen is unknown.

Study results and caveats: The study re-detected most primary-vaccination clones after the booster (under 97% CD4, 85% to 90% CD8). Relatively few clonotypes were ones that appeared in both CD4 and CD8 compartments. FACS-sorted repertoires could contain abundant clonotypes contaminating from the bulk population.

Germline CDR1 SGHDT, CDR2 YYEEEE. The CDR3 runs to 16 residues. The germline V and J ends were trimmed by 4 bases and 5 bases, with 18 bases remaining between them. The TCR sequence derives from a man aged 18 to 30 who received the YFV17D yellow fever vaccine. Sequenced here: PBMCs, sampled less than 6 days after the first yellow fever vaccination. This chain links TRBV5-6 with TRBJ2-2; no definite D call. The CDR3 DNA sequence: TGTGCCAGCAGCCCACTCGTCCGGGCTCGGACCGGGGAGCTGTTTTTT. It translates to CASSPLVRARTGELFF.